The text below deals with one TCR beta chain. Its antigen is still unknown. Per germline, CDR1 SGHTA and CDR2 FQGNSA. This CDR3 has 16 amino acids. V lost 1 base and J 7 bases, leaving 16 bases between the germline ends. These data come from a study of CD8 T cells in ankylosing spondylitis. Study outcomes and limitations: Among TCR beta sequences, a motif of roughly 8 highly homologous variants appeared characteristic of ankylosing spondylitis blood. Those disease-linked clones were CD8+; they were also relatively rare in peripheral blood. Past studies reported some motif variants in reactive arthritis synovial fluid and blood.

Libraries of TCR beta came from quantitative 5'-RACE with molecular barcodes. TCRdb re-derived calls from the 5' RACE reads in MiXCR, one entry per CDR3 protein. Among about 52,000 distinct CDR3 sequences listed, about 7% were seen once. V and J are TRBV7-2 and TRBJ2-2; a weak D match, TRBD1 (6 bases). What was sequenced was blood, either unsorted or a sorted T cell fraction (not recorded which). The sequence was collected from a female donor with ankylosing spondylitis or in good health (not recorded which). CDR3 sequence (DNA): TGTGCCAGCAGCTTAGTCTCTCTAGAGGGGGTCGGGGAGCTGTTTTTT. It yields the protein CASSLVSLEGVGELFF.